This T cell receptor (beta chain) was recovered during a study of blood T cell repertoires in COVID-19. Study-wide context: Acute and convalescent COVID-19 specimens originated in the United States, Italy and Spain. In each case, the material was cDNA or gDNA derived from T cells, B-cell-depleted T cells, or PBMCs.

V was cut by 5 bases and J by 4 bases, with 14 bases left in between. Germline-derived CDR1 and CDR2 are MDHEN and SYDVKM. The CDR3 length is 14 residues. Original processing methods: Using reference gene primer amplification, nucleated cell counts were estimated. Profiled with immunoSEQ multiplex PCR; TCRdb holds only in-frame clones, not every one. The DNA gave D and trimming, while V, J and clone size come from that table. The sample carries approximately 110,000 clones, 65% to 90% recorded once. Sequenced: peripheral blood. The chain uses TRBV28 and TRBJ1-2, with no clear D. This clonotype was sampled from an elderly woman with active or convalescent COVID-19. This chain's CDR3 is CASSALDSGYGYTF. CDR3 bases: TGTGCCAGCAGTGCCCTTGACTCGGGCTATGGCTACACCTTC.